This T cell receptor (beta chain) derives from a study of blood T cell repertoires in COVID-19. Overall study: Acute and convalescent COVID-19 samples came from the United States, Italy and Spain. Sources were T cells, B-cell-depleted T cells, or PBMCs; the material itself was cDNA or gDNA.

This clone has a single count. The CDR3 is 17 residues long. CDR1 and CDR2 (germline): SGHTA, FQGNSA. The V segment lost 2 bases and the J segment 3 bases; nucleotides outside the gene matches: 10. In the original analysis: It was from reference gene primer amplification that nucleated cell counts were estimated. Measured with immunoSEQ multiplex PCR; TCRdb has only the in-frame clones, and not every one. V and J calls and clone size follow that table, whereas D and trimming were derived from the DNA. The table records around 54,000 clones, just over 90% of them present only once. This TCR derives from a middle-aged woman with active COVID-19. V gene TRBV7-2 combines with J gene TRBJ2-5; 9 bases agree with TRBD2. The sample consisted of peripheral blood. CDR3 DNA: TGTGCCAGCAGCTTAATAGGCGGGGGGGCGATAAAAGAGACCCAGTACTTC. Translation gives CASSLIGGGAIKETQYF.